A selection of T cell receptor beta chains follows, all from one sample in a study of CD8 T cells in Susac syndrome. TCRdb called the immunoSEQ multiplex PCR reads again in MiXCR, with one record for every CDR3 protein. The sample consists of under 200,000 distinct CDR3 sequences, 85% to 95% of them appearing once. The sample was CD8+ T cells from PBMCs. These receptors came from a human donor with Susac syndrome. Both conserved end residues are part of each CDR3. The D gene is left open where the match is weak. The listing skips clone size in some rows; elsewhere it reads once, few, many or a size class.

V gene	clone size	D gene	J gene	CDR3 DNA	CDR3 protein
TRBV18	NA	NA	TRBJ2-3	TGTGCCAGCTCAGAGTGGCAGACCACAGATACGCAGTATTTT	CASSEWQTTDTQYF
TRBV10-3	once	TRBD2	TRBJ2-5	TGTGCCATCAGTGACCCTAGCGGGGGGTACCAAGAGACCCAGTACTTC	CAISDPSGGYQETQYF
TRBV5-1	NA	TRBD1	TRBJ1-2	TGCGCCAGCAGCTTGGGACAGGGAGAAAACTATGGCTACACCTTC	CASSLGQGENYGYTF
TRBV19	NA	TRBD1	TRBJ1-1	TGTGCCACCGGGACAGCCCTGAACACTGAAGCTTTCTTT	CATGTALNTEAFF
TRBV29-1	NA	NA	TRBJ2-1	TGCAGCGGCCGGGACACCACCCCTTACAATGAGCAGTTCTTC	CSGRDTTPYNEQFF
TRBV19	NA	NA	TRBJ2-5	TGTGCCAGTAGTATCTCGGGAGCGGCTGGAGAGACCCAGTACTTC	CASSISGAAGETQYF
TRBV5-1	NA	NA	TRBJ2-1	TGCGCCACCCGCGGAGGAGGTGAGCAGTTCTTC	CATRGGGEQFF
TRBV7-9	NA	NA	TRBJ1-2	TGTGCCAGCAGTGAGCGGAGCAACTATGGCTACACCTTC	CASSERSNYGYTF
TRBV27	NA	NA	TRBJ1-6	TGTGCCAGCAGTTTAAGTAATTCACCCCTCCACTTT	CASSLSNSPLHF
TRBV5-4	NA	TRBD1	TRBJ1-6	TGTGCCAGCAGATCGGGACAGGGGGACCTACCCCTCCACTTT	CASRSGQGDLPLHF
TRBV7-9	NA	NA	TRBJ2-5	TGTGCCAGCAGCTTATGGGACGGGAAAGAGACCCAGTACTTC	CASSLWDGKETQYF
TRBV20-1	NA	NA	TRBJ1-2	TGCAGTGCTAGTTCGGGGGCCGGCTATGGCTACACCTTC	CSASSGAGYGYTF
TRBV5-6	NA	NA	TRBJ2-5	TGTGCCAGCAGCTTCCCAACTAGCTCGCAGACCCAGTACTTC	CASSFPTSSQTQYF
TRBV7-9	NA	TRBD2	TRBJ2-7	TGTGCCAGCAGCCCCCGACTAGCGGGGATTGACGAGCAGTACTTC	CASSPRLAGIDEQYF
TRBV6-1	NA	NA	TRBJ1-1	TGTGCCAGCAGTGAAGCAAGGACCGCGAACACTGAAGCTTTCTTT	CASSEARTANTEAFF
TRBV7-9	NA	NA	TRBJ2-2	TGTGCCAGCAGCTCGGATGTAACCGGGGAGCTGTTTTTT	CASSSDVTGELFF
TRBV4-1	NA	NA	TRBJ2-7	TGCGCCAGCAGCCAACTAGGGAGCTACGAGCAGTACTTC	CASSQLGSYEQYF
TRBV23-1	NA	NA	TRBJ1-1	TGCGCCAGCAGTCAATCGCCGAGGAGGTGGTTAAACACTGAAGCTTTCTTT	CASSQSPRRWLNTEAFF
TRBV7-3	NA	TRBD1	TRBJ1-1	TGTGCCAGCAGCTTAACTAGGGGCGGACAGGGGGGCACTGAAGCTTTCTTT	CASSLTRGGQGGTEAFF
TRBV27	few	TRBD1	TRBJ1-1	TGTGCCAGCAGTTTACAGGGGGACACTGAAGCTTTCTTT	CASSLQGDTEAFF
TRBV13	NA	NA	TRBJ1-1	TGTGCCAGCAGCCGTCCAACAGAGAACACTGAAGCTTTCTTT	CASSRPTENTEAFF
TRBV18	NA	NA	TRBJ2-2	TGTGCCAGCTCACCACCGTCGGCGAACACCGGGGAGCTGTTTTTT	CASSPPSANTGELFF
TRBV7-3	NA	TRBD2	TRBJ2-6	TGTGCCAGCAGACGGGGGGATTCAGATTCTGGGGCCAACGTCCTGACTTTC	CASRRGDSDSGANVLTF
TRBV4-1	NA	TRBD2	TRBJ2-3	TGCGCCAGCAGCCAAGAGGCGGGAGGCACAGATACGCAGTATTTT	CASSQEAGGTDTQYF
TRBV13	NA	NA	TRBJ2-7	TGTGCCAGCAGCTTAGGGGCGGTGAGCTCCTACGAGCAGTACTTC	CASSLGAVSSYEQYF
TRBV27	once	TRBD1	TRBJ1-5	TGTGCCAGCAGTCAGACCATGACAGGGCTCAATCAGCCCCAGCATTTT	CASSQTMTGLNQPQHF
TRBV29-1	few	NA	TRBJ2-2	TGCAGCGTTGAAGATATTGGAATGGGGACCGGGGAGCTGTTTTTT	CSVEDIGMGTGELFF
TRBV30	NA	NA	TRBJ1-1	TGTGCCTGGAGTGTAATTTTGAACACTGAAGCTTTCTTT	CAWSVILNTEAFF
TRBV29-1	NA	TRBD1	TRBJ2-5	TGCAGCGTCCGGACAGGGGAAGAGACCCAGTACTTC	CSVRTGEETQYF
TRBV7-3	NA	NA	TRBJ2-1	TGTGCCAGCAGCCCAGGAGGGCGGGAGCAGTTCTTC	CASSPGGREQFF
TRBV7-9	NA	NA	TRBJ2-7	TGTGCCAGCAGCTTAGGGACGGAAGTATCCTACGAGCAGTACTTC	CASSLGTEVSYEQYF
TRBV11-1	NA	TRBD2	TRBJ2-1	TGTGCCAGCCGTAGCGGGGGGGCCGGTGAGCAGTTCTTC	CASRSGGAGEQFF
TRBV9	once	NA	TRBJ1-2	TGTGCCAGCAGCGTAGTAGGGAGTGGAGGCTACACCTTC	CASSVVGSGGYTF
TRBV24-1	NA	NA	TRBJ1-2	TGTGCCACCAGTGATCCTCGTGAGAGGGAAGGGGACGGCTACACCTTC	CATSDPREREGDGYTF
TRBV23-1	NA	NA	TRBJ2-7	TGCGCCAGCAGTCAATCTCTGGAGACAACACTTATCTACGAGCAGTACTTC	CASSQSLETTLIYEQYF
TRBV27	NA	NA	TRBJ2-7	TGTGCCAGCAGGCCACGGCATAGGGACGAGCAGTACTTC	CASRPRHRDEQYF
TRBV3-1	NA	NA	TRBJ2-3	TGTGCCAGCAGCCAAGCTCCTCTAGCGCCCACAGATACGCAGTATTTT	CASSQAPLAPTDTQYF
TRBV9	NA	TRBD2	TRBJ2-5	TGTGCCAGCAGCGTAACTAGCGGGGCCCAAGAGACCCAGTACTTC	CASSVTSGAQETQYF
TRBV13	NA	TRBD2	TRBJ2-1	TGTGCCAGCAGCCACGGGAGGACCAGTCGGAGTGAGCAGTTCTTC	CASSHGRTSRSEQFF
TRBV18	NA	NA	TRBJ1-1	TGTGCCAGCTCACCAGGGTTCAGGGAAGCTTTCTTT	CASSPGFREAFF
TRBV27	NA	TRBD1	TRBJ2-7	TGTGCCAACAACCGGGACAGGCTGCTCTACGAGCAGTACTTC	CANNRDRLLYEQYF
TRBV30	NA	NA	TRBJ1-1	TGTGCCTGGAGTGTTGGGGGGGAGAACACTGAAGCTTTCTTT	CAWSVGGENTEAFF
TRBV7-6	NA	NA	TRBJ2-7	TGTGCCAGCAGCTCGGGGTGGGGCTACGAGCAGTACTTC	CASSSGWGYEQYF
TRBV9	NA	NA	TRBJ2-7	TGTGCCAGCAGTAGCTCCGTCGGTGGCTACGAGCAGTACTTC	CASSSSVGGYEQYF
TRBV9	NA	NA	TRBJ1-1	TGTGCCAGCAGCCCAGCGGGTACTCCTCCTGAAGCTTTCTTT	CASSPAGTPPEAFF